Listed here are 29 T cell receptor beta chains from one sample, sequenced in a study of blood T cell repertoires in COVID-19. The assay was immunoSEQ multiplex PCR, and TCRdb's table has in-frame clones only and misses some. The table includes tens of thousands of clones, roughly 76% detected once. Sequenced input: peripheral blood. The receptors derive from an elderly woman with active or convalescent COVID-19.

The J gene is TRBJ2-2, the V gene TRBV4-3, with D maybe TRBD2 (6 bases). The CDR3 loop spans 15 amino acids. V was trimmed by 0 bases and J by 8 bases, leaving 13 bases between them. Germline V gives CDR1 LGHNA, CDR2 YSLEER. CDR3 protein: CASSQDRASEGELFF. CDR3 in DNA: TGCGCCAGCAGCCAAGATCGTGCTAGCGAGGGGGAGCTGTTTTTT.

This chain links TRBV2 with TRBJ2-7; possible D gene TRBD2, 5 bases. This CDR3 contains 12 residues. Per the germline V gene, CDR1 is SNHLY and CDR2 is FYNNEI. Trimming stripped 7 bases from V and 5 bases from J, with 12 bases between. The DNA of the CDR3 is TGTGCCAGCACCGGGGATGGGGACGAGCAGTACTTC. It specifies CASTGDGDEQYF. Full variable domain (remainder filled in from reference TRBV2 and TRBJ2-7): EPEVTQTPSHQVTQMGQEVILRCVPISNHLYFYWYRQILGQKVEFLVSFYNNEISEKSEIFDDQFSVERPDGSNFTLKIRSTKLEDSAMYFCASTGDGDEQYFGPGTRLTVT.

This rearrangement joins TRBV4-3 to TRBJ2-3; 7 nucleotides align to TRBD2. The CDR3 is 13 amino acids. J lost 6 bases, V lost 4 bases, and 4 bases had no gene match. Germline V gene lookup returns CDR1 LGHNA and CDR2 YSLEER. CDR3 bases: TGCGCCAGCAGCCGCCAACTAGCGGATACGCAGTATTTT. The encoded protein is CASSRQLADTQYF.

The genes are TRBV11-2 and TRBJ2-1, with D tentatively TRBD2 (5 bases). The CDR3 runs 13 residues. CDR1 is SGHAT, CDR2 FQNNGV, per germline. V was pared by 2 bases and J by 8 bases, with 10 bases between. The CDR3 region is CASSLMEEDEQFF. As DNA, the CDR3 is TGTGCCAGCAGCTTAATGGAGGAGGATGAGCAGTTCTTC. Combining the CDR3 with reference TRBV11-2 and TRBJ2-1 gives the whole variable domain EAGVAQSPRYKIIEKRQSVAFWCNPISGHATLYWYQQILGQGPKLLIQFQNNGVVDDSQLPKDRFSAERLKGVDSTLKIQPAKLEDSAVYLCASSLMEEDEQFFGPGTRLTVL.

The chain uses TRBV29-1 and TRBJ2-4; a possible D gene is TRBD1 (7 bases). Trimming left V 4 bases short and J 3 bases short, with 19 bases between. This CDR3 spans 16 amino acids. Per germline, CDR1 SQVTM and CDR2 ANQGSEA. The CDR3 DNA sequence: TGCAGCGTTGGGGCAGGGGGTGTGGAGGGCAAAAACATTCAGTACTTC. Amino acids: CSVGAGGVEGKNIQYF.

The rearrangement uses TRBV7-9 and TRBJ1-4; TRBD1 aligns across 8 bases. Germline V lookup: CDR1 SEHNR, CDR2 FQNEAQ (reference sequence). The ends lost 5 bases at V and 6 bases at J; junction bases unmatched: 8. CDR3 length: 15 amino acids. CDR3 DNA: TGTGCCAGCAGCCCCCGGACAGGGTTGGATGAAAAACTGTTTTTT. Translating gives CASSPRTGLDEKLFF.

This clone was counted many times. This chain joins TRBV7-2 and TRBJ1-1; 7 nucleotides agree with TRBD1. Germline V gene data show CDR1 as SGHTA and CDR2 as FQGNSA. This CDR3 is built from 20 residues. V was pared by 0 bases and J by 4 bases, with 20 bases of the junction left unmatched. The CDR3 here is CASSLASSVGGWSFITEAFF. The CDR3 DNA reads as TGTGCCAGCAGCTTAGCGTCCTCGGTAGGGGGCTGGTCATTTATCACTGAAGCTTTCTTT.

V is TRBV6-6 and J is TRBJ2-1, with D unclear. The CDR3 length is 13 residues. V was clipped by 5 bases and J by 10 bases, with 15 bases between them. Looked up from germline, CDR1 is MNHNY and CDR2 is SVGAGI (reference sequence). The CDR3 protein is CASSGFFGGEQFF. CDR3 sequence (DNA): TGTGCCAGCAGTGGTTTCTTCGGCGGCGAGCAGTTCTTC.

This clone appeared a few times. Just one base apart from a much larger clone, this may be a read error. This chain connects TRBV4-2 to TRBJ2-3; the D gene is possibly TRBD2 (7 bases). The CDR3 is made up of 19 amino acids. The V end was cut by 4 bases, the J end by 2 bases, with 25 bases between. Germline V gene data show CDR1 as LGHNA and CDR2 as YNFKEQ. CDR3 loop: CASSRSDATGGLNTDTQYF. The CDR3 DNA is TGTGCCAGCAGCCGAAGTGACGCGACGGGGGGCCTGAACACAGATACGCAGTATTTT.

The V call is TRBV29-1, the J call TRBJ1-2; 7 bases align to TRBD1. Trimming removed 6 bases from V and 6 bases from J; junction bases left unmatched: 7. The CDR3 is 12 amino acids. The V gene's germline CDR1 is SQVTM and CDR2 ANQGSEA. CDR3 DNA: TGCAGCGTCCTCGGAGGGGGCGATGGCTACACCTTC. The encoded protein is CSVLGGGDGYTF.

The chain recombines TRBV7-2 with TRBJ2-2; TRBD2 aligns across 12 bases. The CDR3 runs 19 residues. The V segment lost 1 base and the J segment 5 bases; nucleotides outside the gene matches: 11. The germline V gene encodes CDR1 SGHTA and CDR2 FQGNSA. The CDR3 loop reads CASSLGRGLAGGHTGELFF. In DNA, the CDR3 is TGTGCCAGCAGCTTAGGACGAGGTCTAGCGGGGGGGCATACCGGGGAGCTGTTTTTT.

This CDR3 is CAWSIRPGTGGEKLFF. The CDR3 coding sequence is TGTGCCTGGAGTATTCGTCCCGGGACAGGGGGCGAAAAACTGTTTTTT. This rearrangement joins TRBV30 to TRBJ1-4; 12 nucleotides line up with TRBD1. The germline CDR1 and CDR2 sequences are GTSNPN and SVGIG (reference sequence). V dropped 2 bases and J dropped 8; count of bases not matched to a gene: 9. The CDR3 has 16 amino acids.

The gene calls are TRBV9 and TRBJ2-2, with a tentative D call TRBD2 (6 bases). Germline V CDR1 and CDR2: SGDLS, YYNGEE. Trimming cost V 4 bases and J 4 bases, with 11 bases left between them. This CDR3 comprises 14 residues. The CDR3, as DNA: TGTGCCAGCAGCTTTAGCGGAGCCACCGGGGAGCTGTTTTTT. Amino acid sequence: CASSFSGATGELFF.

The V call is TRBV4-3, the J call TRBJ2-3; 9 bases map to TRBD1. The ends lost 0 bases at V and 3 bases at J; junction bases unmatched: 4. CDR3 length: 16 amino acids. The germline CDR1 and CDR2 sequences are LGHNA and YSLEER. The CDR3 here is CASSQDTGQGTDTQYF. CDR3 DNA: TGCGCCAGCAGCCAAGATACTGGACAGGGGACAGATACGCAGTATTTT.

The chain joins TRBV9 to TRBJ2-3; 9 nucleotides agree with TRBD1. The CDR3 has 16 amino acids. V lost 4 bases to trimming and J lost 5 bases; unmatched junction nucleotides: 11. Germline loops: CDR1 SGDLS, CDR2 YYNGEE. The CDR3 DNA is TGTGCCAGCAGCCTCAGAGGAGGACAGGGGTTAGATACGCAGTATTTT. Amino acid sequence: CASSLRGGQGLDTQYF.

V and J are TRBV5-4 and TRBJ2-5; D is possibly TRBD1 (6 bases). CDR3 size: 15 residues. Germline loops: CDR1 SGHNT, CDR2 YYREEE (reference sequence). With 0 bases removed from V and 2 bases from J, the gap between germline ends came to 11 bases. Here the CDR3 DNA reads TGTGCCAGCAGCTTGGCCCCAGGGGCGCAAGAGACCCAGTACTTC. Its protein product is CASSLAPGAQETQYF. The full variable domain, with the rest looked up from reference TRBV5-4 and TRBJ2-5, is ETGVTQSPTHLIKTRGQQVTLRCSSQSGHNTVSWYQQALGQGPQFIFQYYREEENGRGNFPPRFSGLQFPNYSSELNVNALELDDSALYLCASSLAPGAQETQYFGPGTRLLVL.

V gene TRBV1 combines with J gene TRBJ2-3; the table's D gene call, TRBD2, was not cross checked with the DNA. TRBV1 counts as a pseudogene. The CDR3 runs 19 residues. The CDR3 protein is CTSSQIRTSGGRCTDTQYF. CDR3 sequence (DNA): TGCACCAGCAGCCAAATTAGGACTAGCGGGGGCCGGTGCACAGATACGCAGTATTTT.

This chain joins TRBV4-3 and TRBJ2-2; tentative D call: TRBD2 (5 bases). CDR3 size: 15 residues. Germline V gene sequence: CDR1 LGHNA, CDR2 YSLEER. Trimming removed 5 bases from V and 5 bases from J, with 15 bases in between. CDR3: CASSLAPGSTGELFF. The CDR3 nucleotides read TGCGCCAGCAGCTTGGCCCCGGGGAGTACCGGGGAGCTGTTTTTT.

The DNA of the CDR3 is TGTGCCTGGAGTGTAGGAGGGGGCTTGAGGTCACCCCTCCACTTT. Its protein is CAWSVGGGLRSPLHF. The J gene is TRBJ1-6, the V gene TRBV30, with 7 bases matching TRBD1. CDR1 GTSNPN and CDR2 SVGIG come from the germline V gene (reference sequence). V lost 0 bases and J lost 10; bases outside the gene matches: 9. The CDR3 extends over 15 amino acids.

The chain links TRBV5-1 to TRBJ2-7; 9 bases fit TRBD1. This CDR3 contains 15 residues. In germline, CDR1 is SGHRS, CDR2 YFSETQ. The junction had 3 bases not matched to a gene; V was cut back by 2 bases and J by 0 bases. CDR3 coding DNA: TGCGCCAGCAGCTTTCCGGGACAGGGCTCCTACGAGCAGTACTTC. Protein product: CASSFPGQGSYEQYF.

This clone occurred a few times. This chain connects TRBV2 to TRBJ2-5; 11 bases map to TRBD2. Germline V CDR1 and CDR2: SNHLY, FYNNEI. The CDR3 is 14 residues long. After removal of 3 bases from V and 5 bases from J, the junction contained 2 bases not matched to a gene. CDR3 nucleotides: TGTGCCAGCAGTGAGACTAGCGGGGAGGAGACCCAGTACTTC. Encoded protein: CASSETSGEETQYF.

For the CDR3, the DNA is TGTGCCAGCTCGAAGGGACAGGGTGACGAGCAGTACTTC. Its translation: CASSKGQGDEQYF. The chain employs TRBV18 and TRBJ2-7; 9 nucleotides match TRBD1. Germline trimming cut 6 bases from V and 5 bases from J; bases unmatched to any gene: 5. CDR1 and CDR2 from the germline V gene are KGHSH and LQKENI. The CDR3 is 13 amino acids. Filled out from reference TRBV18 and TRBJ2-7, the complete variable domain reads NAGVMQNPRHLVRRRGQEARLRCSPMKGHSHVYWYRQLPEEGLKFMVYLQKENIIDESGMPKERFSAEFPKEGPSILRIQQVVRGDSAAYFCASSKGQGDEQYFGPGTRLTVT.

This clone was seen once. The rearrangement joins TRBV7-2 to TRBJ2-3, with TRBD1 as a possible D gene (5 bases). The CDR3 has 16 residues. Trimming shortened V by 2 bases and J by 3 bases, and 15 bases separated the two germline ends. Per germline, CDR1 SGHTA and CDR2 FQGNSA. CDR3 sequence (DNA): TGTGCCAGCAGCTTAATTGGGCAGGGTGTTACAGATACGCAGTATTTT. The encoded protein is CASSLIGQGVTDTQYF.

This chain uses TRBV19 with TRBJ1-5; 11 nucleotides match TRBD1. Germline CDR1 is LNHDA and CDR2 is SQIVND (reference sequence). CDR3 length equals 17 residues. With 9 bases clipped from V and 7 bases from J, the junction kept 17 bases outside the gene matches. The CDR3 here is CASVPSGTGGLRQPQHF. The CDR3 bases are TGTGCCAGCGTGCCGTCCGGGACAGGGGGATTGCGGCAGCCCCAGCATTTT. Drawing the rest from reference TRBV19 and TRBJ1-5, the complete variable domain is DGGITQSPKYLFRKEGQNVTLSCEQNLNHDAMYWYRQDPGQGLRLIYYSQIVNDFQKGDIAEGYSVSREKKESFPLTVTSAQKNPTAFYLCASVPSGTGGLRQPQHFGDGTRLSIL.

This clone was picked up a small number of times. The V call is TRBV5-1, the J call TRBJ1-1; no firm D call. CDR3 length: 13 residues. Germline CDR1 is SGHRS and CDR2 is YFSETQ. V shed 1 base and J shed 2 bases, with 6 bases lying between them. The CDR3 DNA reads TGCGCCAGCAGCTTGACAGTAAACACTGAAGCTTTCTTT. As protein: CASSLTVNTEAFF.

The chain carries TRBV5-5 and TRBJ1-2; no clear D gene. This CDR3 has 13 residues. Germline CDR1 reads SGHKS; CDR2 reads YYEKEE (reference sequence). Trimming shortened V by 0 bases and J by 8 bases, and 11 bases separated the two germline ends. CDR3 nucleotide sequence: TGTGCCAGCAGCTTGGGGCAGGTTGACGGCTACACCTTC. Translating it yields CASSLGQVDGYTF.

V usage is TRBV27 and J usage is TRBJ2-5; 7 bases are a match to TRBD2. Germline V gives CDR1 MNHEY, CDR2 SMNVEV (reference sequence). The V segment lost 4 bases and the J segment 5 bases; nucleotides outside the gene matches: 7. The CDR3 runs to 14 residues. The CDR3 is CASSSWEGRETQYF. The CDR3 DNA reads TGTGCCAGCAGTTCATGGGAGGGCAGGGAGACCCAGTACTTC.

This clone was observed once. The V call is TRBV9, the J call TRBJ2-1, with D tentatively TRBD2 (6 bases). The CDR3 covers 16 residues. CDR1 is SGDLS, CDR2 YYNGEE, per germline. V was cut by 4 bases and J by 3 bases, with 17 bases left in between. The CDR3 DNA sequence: TGTGCCAGCAGCCCCGGTACGGGACTGAACTACAATGAGCAGTTCTTC. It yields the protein CASSPGTGLNYNEQFF.

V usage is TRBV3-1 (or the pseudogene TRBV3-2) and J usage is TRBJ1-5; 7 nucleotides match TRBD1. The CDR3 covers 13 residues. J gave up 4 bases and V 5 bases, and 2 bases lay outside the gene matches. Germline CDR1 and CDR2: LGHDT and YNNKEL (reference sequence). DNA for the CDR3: TGTGCCAGCAGCACAGGGGAAAATCAGCCCCAGCATTTT. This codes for CASSTGENQPQHF.